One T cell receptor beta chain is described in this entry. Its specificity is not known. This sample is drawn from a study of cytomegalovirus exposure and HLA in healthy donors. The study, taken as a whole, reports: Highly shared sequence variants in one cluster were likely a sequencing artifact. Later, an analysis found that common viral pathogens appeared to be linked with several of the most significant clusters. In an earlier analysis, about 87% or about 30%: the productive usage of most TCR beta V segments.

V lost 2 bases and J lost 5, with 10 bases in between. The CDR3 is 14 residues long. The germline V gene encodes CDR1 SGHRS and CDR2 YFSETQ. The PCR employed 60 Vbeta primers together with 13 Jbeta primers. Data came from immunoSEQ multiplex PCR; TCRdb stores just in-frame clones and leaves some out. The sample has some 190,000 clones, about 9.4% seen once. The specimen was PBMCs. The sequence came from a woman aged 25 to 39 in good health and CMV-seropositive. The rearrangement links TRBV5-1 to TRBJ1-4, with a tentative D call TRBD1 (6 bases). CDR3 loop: CASSFGGGNEKLFF. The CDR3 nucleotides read TGCGCCAGCAGCTTTGGGGGCGGCAATGAAAAACTGTTTTTT.